The clone carrying this TCR beta chain came up a few times. Relying on iRepertoire HTBI primers and Arm-PCR of CDR3 regions, the team built TCR beta libraries. TCRdb analysed the multiplex PCR reads with MiXCR anew, one entry per CDR3 protein. Of approximately 540,000 distinct CDR3 sequences in the sample, 9.5% to 15% were seen once. V was cut by 5 bases and J by 8 bases, with 18 bases left in between. CDR3 size: 15 residues. CDR1 is SEHNR and CDR2 is FQNEAQ in the germline V gene (reference sequence). The time point: newly diagnosed GD, antithyroid drugs for less than 3 months. PBMC RNA served as the TCR library source. The data originate from a study of regulatory T cells in long-lasting Graves disease. The sample was also reused in another study, on T cells in Graves' hyperthyroidism and ophthalmopathy. From that second work: The blood repertoire included most of the expanded thyroid clonotypes above 0.001.

The rearrangement joins TRBV7-9 to TRBJ1-4; unclear D gene. Sequenced material: peripheral blood mononuclear cells (PBMCs), taken at new diagnosis, from a patient treated with antithyroid drugs. This TCR was recovered from a woman aged 25 to 39 with Graves disease. This CDR3 is CASSQMGSAREKLFF. The CDR3 nucleotides are TGTGCCAGCAGCCAAATGGGGTCGGCGCGGGAAAAACTGTTTTTT.